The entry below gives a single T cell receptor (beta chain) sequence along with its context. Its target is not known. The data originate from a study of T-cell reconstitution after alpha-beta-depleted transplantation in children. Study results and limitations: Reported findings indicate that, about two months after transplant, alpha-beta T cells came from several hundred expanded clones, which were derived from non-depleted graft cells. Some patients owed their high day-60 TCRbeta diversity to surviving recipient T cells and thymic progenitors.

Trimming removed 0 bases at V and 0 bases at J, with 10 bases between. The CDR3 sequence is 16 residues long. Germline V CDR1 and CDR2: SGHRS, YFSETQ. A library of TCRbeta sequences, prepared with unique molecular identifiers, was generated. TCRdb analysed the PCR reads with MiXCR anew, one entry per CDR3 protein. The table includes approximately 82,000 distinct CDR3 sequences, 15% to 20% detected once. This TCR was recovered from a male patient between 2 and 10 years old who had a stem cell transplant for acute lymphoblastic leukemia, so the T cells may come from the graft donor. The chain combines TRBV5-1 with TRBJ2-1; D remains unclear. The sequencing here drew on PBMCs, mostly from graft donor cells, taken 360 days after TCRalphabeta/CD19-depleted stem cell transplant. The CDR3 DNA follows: TGCGCCAGCAGCTTGGGTCGGAGCAACTCCTACAATGAGCAGTTCTTC. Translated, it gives CASSLGRSNSYNEQFF.